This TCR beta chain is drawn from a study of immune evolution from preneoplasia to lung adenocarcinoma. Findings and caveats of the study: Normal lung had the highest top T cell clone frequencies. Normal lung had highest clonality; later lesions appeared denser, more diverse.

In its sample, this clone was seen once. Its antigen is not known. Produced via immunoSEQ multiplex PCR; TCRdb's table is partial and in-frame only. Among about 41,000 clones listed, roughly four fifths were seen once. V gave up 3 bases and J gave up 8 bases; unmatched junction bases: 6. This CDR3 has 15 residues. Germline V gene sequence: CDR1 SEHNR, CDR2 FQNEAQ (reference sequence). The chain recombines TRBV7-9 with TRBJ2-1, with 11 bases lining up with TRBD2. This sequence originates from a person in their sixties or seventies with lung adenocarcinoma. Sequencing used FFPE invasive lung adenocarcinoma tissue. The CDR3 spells CASSFGTSGRDEQFF. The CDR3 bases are TGTGCCAGCAGCTTCGGGACTAGCGGTCGGGATGAGCAGTTCTTC. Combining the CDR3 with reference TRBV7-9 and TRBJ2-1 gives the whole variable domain DTGVSQNPRHKITKRGQNVTFRCDPISEHNRLYWYRQTLGQGPEFLTYFQNEAQLEKSRLLSDRFSAERPKGSFSTLEIQRTEQGDSAMYLCASSFGTSGRDEQFFGPGTRLTVL.